The 7 T cell receptor beta chains below all came from one sample that was sequenced in a study of blood T cell repertoires in COVID-19. Using immunoSEQ multiplex PCR, the repertoire was profiled, and TCRdb retains in-frame clones only, with some absent. Of 240,000 or so clones listed, about 80% are singletons. Source material: peripheral blood. The origin of the receptors is a woman of 80 years or more with acute or convalescent COVID-19.

The rearrangement links TRBV10-3 to TRBJ1-6, with TRBD1 as a possible D gene (6 bases). The CDR3 is 14 residues long. The germline V and J ends were trimmed by 2 bases and 10 bases, with 12 bases remaining between them. Per germline, CDR1 ENHRY and CDR2 SYGVKD. The CDR3 here is CAISETGSVSPLHF. CDR3 DNA: TGTGCCATCAGTGAGACAGGGAGTGTGTCACCCCTCCACTTT.

The table lists this clone with a few counts. The rearrangement links TRBV20-1 to TRBJ2-4; TRBD2 might be the D (5 bases). Germline assignment: CDR1 DFQATT and CDR2 SNEGSKA (reference sequence). The germline V and J ends were trimmed by 3 bases and 3 bases, with 12 bases remaining between them. The CDR3 is made up of 14 amino acids. CDR3 nucleotide sequence: TGCAGTGCTAGTGGCGGGCTTGGCAAAAACATTCAGTACTTC. Its translation: CSASGGLGKNIQYF.

The V gene is TRBV24-1, the J gene TRBJ2-7, with TRBD1 identical over 7 bases. The ends lost 4 bases at V and 9 bases at J; junction bases unmatched: 11. Germline V gene data show CDR1 as KGHDR and CDR2 as SFDVKD. The CDR3 is 14 residues long. This CDR3 is CATSERTGGRGQYF. The CDR3 DNA reads as TGTGCCACCAGTGAGCGGACAGGTGGCAGGGGGCAGTACTTC.

This clone was seen once. This chain uses TRBV7-2 with TRBJ2-2; possibly TRBD2 for D (6 bases). V lost 4 bases, J lost 7 bases, and 13 bases lay in between. CDR1 and CDR2 (germline): SGHTA, FQGNSA. This CDR3 comprises 14 residues. The DNA of the CDR3 is TGTGCCAGCAGCTCGATGGGGACTGGCGGGGAGCTGTTTTTT. It codes for CASSSMGTGGELFF.

J is TRBJ2-4 and V is TRBV28; TRBD2 aligns across 7 bases. CDR1 is MDHEN and CDR2 is SYDVKM in the germline V gene. This CDR3 comprises 13 residues. V was pared by 6 bases and J by 6 bases, with 5 bases of the junction left unmatched. CDR3 nucleotide sequence: TGTGCCAGCAGCGGGGGGAACGGAAACATTCAGTACTTC. This translates into CASSGGNGNIQYF. Looking up the rest from reference TRBV28 and TRBJ2-4 gives the full variable domain: DVKVTQSSRYLVKRTGEKVFLECVQDMDHENMFWYRQDPGLGLRLIYFSYDVKMKEKGDIPEGYSVSREKKERFSLILESASTNQTSMYLCASSGGNGNIQYFGAGTRLSVL.

The CDR3 DNA follows: TGTGCCAGCAGACAAGACAGATATAGCAATCAGCCCCAGCATTTT. It is translated as CASRQDRYSNQPQHF. The V gene is TRBV6-5, the J gene TRBJ1-5; a possible D gene is TRBD1 (5 bases). The CDR3 covers 15 residues. Germline-derived CDR1 and CDR2 are MNHEY and SVGAGI. Trimming took 6 bases from V and 0 from J, leaving 12 bases between them.

The chain uses TRBV19 and TRBJ1-2, with D unclear. The germline V gene encodes CDR1 LNHDA and CDR2 SQIVND (reference sequence). V was pared by 1 base and J by 9 bases, with 9 bases between. The CDR3 spans 12 residues. The CDR3 bases are TGTGCCAGTAGTATAGGAGGAATTAGCTACACCTTC. It specifies CASSIGGISYTF.